This note documents a single TCR beta chain sequence. Antigen unknown. This sample is part of a study of cytomegalovirus exposure and HLA in healthy donors. For the study at large: Earlier work reported 100 million or so unique TCR beta sequences from about 180 million T cells. Study conclusions and caveats: In a later analysis, DRB1 alleles had the most associated TCRs; HLA-C alleles the fewest. Associated with cytomegalovirus, according to the listing, were 150 to 200 TCR beta chains.

The CDR3 is 15 amino acids. The J segment lost 0 bases and the V segment lost 6 bases, leaving 2 bases of the junction unmatched. Germline V gene data show CDR1 as SGHTA and CDR2 as FQGNSA. Both 60 Vbeta primers and 13 Jbeta primers went into the PCR. Assay used: immunoSEQ multiplex PCR; TCRdb lists only in-frame clones, some missing. The table lists some 81,000 clones, roughly 73% of them singletons. This chain links TRBV7-2 with TRBJ2-2, with 9 bases fitting TRBD1. Sequencing was carried out using PBMCs. The origin of this receptor is a woman between 40 and 55 years old in good health and CMV-seropositive. CDR3 loop: CASRRDRANTGELFF. The CDR3 DNA is TGTGCCAGCAGGAGGGACAGGGCGAACACCGGGGAGCTGTTTTTT.